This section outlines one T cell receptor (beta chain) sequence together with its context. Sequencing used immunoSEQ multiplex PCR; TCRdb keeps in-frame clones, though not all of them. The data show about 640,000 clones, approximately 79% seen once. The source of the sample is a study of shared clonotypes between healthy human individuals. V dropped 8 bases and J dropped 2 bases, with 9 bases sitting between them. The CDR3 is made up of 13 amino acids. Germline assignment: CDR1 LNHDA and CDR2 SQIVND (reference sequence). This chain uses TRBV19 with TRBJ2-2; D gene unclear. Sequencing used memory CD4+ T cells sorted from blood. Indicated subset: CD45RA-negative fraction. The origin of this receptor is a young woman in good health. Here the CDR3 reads CASGPFNTGELFF. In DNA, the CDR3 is TGTGCCAGTGGTCCCTTTAACACCGGGGAGCTGTTTTTT.